The clone carrying this TCR beta chain was counted ten times or more. These data belong to a study of CD8 T cells in ankylosing spondylitis. The germline V and J ends were trimmed by 6 bases and 6 bases, with 7 bases remaining between them. The CDR3 is 11 residues long. In TCRdb, the 5' RACE reads were re-called with MiXCR into one record per CDR3 protein. The data show about 140,000 distinct CDR3 sequences, around 10% seen once. The V and J genes are TRBV12-3 or TRBV12-4 and TRBJ2-3, with D uncertain. The clonotype comes from a female donor with ankylosing spondylitis or in good health (not recorded which). Sequenced sample: blood, either unsorted or a sorted T cell fraction (not recorded which). The CDR3 region has the DNA TGTGCCAGCAGACTTGGGGATACGCAGTATTTT. It specifies CASRLGDTQYF.